This TCR beta chain stems from a study of blood T cell repertoires in COVID-19. Study information: Acute and convalescent COVID-19 specimens originated in the United States, Italy and Spain. From T cells, B-cell-depleted T cells, or PBMCs came the material, which was cDNA or gDNA.

CDR3 length: 22 residues. Germline V gene data show CDR1 as WNHNN and CDR2 as SYGVQD (reference sequence). V lost 5 bases to trimming and J lost 0 bases; unmatched junction nucleotides: 20. Authors' data handling: Nucleated cell counts were estimated from reference gene primer amplification. The repertoire was sequenced with immunoSEQ multiplex PCR; TCRdb's copy has only in-frame clones and lacks some. V and J calls and clone size follow that table, whereas D and trimming were derived from the DNA. The sample has 240,000 or so clones; 70% to 90% are singletons. The sequence derives from a woman aged 30 to 39 with acute or convalescent COVID-19. The chain combines TRBV10-1 with TRBJ2-1; 12 bases agree with TRBD2. Sequenced: peripheral blood. This chain's CDR3 is CASSKPGQGSSGRASSYNEQFF. The CDR3, as DNA: TGCGCCAGCAGTAAACCGGGACAGGGTTCTAGCGGGAGGGCCAGCTCCTACAATGAGCAGTTCTTC.